Shown below are 14 T cell receptor beta chains from a single sample sequenced in a study of low-dose radiotherapy and immunotherapy resistance in tumors. The time point denotes: before trial treatment. First-strand cDNA used TRAV- and TRBV-specific primers, covering alpha and beta chains. With a V-primer adapter and a constant-region primer, TCRs were amplified for approximately 20 PCR cycles. A single record per CDR3 protein comes from TCRdb applying MiXCR to the reads. The sample lists tens of thousands of distinct CDR3 sequences, about 26% occurring once. The sequencing used PBMCs, collected before treatment. The source is a male donor with rectosigmoid adenocarcinoma.

This chain connects TRBV13 to TRBJ1-1; D gene uncertain. The CDR3 runs to 13 residues. V was cut by 5 bases and J by 3 bases, with 10 bases left in between. The V gene's germline CDR1 is PRHDT and CDR2 FYEKMQ (reference sequence). The CDR3 sequence is CASSPVRDTEAFF. The CDR3 DNA reads TGTGCCAGCAGCCCAGTGAGGGACACTGAAGCTTTCTTT. Supplemented by reference TRBV13 and TRBJ1-1, the full variable domain reads AAGVIQSPRHLIKEKRETATLKCYPIPRHDTVYWYQQGPGQDPQFLISFYEKMQSDKGSIPDRFSAQQFSDYHSELNMSSLELGDSALYFCASSPVRDTEAFFGQGTRLTVV.

V gene TRBV19 combines with J gene TRBJ2-3; the D gene is possibly TRBD2 (6 bases). The CDR3 totals 17 residues. V was pared by 4 bases and J by 0 bases, with 17 bases between. The germline gives CDR1 LNHDA, CDR2 SQIVND (reference sequence). The CDR3 here is CASSSPPGLTSTDTQYF. CDR3 coding DNA: TGTGCCAGTAGTAGTCCGCCGGGACTGACGAGCACAGATACGCAGTATTTT.

There are a few counts of this clonotype. The chain carries TRBV3-1 and TRBJ2-1, with 14 bases lining up with TRBD2. With 6 bases clipped from V and 4 bases from J, the junction kept 14 bases outside the gene matches. CDR1 LGHDT and CDR2 YNNKEL come from the germline V gene (reference sequence). The CDR3 is 19 amino acids. CDR3 coding DNA: TGTGCCAGCAGACCAAGGACTAGCGGGGGGAGTAGCCGATACAATGAGCAGTTCTTC. This translates into CASRPRTSGGSSRYNEQFF.

This clonotype occurred many times. V is TRBV5-1 and J is TRBJ1-4, with a tentative D call TRBD1 (5 bases). Trimming stripped 4 bases from V and 6 bases from J, with 13 bases between. The CDR3 totals 14 residues. In germline, CDR1 is SGHRS, CDR2 YFSETQ. The CDR3 is CASSRGTRDEKLFF. As DNA, the CDR3 is TGCGCCAGCAGCCGGGGCACACGCGATGAAAAACTGTTTTTT. The full variable domain, with the rest looked up from reference TRBV5-1 and TRBJ1-4, is KAGVTQTPRYLIKTRGQQVTLSCSPISGHRSVSWYQQTPGQGLQFLFEYFSETQRNKGNFPGRFSGRQFSNSRSEMNVSTLELGDSALYLCASSRGTRDEKLFFGSGTQLSVL.

This clonotype was seen repeatedly, ten times or more. This sequence joins TRBV20-1 and TRBJ2-1; 8 bases align to TRBD1. The CDR3 consists of 13 residues. Germline CDR1 DFQATT, CDR2 SNEGSKA (reference sequence). V trimming: 5 bases; J trimming: 9 bases; junction bases outside the gene matches: 9. The CDR3 nucleotides are TGCAGTGCTGGGACAGGAGATATCATTGAGCAGTTCTTC. This translates into CSAGTGDIIEQFF.

Many counts were recorded for this clonotype. CDR3 in DNA: TGTGCCAGCAGTTTCCAGGAGTATGGCTACACCTTC. This codes for CASSFQEYGYTF. This chain uses TRBV28 with TRBJ1-2, with D unresolved. Germline-derived CDR1 and CDR2 are MDHEN and SYDVKM. The V end lost 3 bases, the J end lost 5 bases, and 7 bases lay between the germline ends. The CDR3 totals 12 residues.

This chain connects TRBV2 to TRBJ2-7; maybe TRBD2 (6 bases). The CDR3 loop spans 14 amino acids. Germline values: CDR1 SNHLY, CDR2 FYNNEI. Between the trimmed V and J ends, which lost 6 bases and 3 bases, there was a span of 15 bases. The CDR3 is CASRGVAASYEQYF. In nucleotides, the CDR3 is TGTGCCAGCAGGGGAGTAGCGGCAAGCTACGAGCAGTACTTC.

This chain connects TRBV28 to TRBJ2-7; TRBD2 is a possible D gene (5 bases). Germline assignment: CDR1 MDHEN and CDR2 SYDVKM. Trimming took off 7 bases at V and 4 bases at J, with 20 bases between the two ends. This CDR3 has 15 residues. CDR3 sequence (DNA): TGTGCCAGCACTGGACCGGCCGCAGGCGGGTACGAGCAGTACTTC. This sequence encodes CASTGPAAGGYEQYF.

This clonotype was observed at least ten times. The chain recombines TRBV5-6 with TRBJ1-2, with a weak D call TRBD1 (5 bases). From germline, CDR1 is SGHDT and CDR2 YYEEEE. The CDR3 is 13 residues long. The germline V and J ends were trimmed by 4 bases and 4 bases, with 11 bases remaining between them. CDR3 in amino acids: CASSPGTGYGYTF. The CDR3 coding sequence is TGTGCCAGCAGCCCGGGGACTGGCTATGGCTACACCTTC.

This rearrangement joins TRBV5-1 to TRBJ2-2; TRBD2 is a possible D gene (5 bases). Germline V gene lookup returns CDR1 SGHRS and CDR2 YFSETQ. V was cut by 2 bases and J by 5 bases, with 7 bases left in between. The CDR3 has 13 residues. This chain's CDR3 is CASSFRETGELFF. The CDR3 region has the DNA TGCGCCAGCAGCTTCCGGGAAACCGGGGAGCTGTTTTTT.

This clonotype was counted a single time. The chain uses TRBV18 and TRBJ2-1; 9 bases are a match to TRBD2. This CDR3 spans 15 amino acids. V shed 6 bases and J 4 bases; nucleotides not matched to a gene: 7. Germline V gene lookup returns CDR1 KGHSH and CDR2 LQKENI. CDR3 loop: CASSRGLAGYNEQFF. The CDR3 DNA is TGTGCCAGCTCGAGGGGGCTAGCGGGATACAATGAGCAGTTCTTC.

This clonotype appeared many times. The rearrangement uses TRBV28 and TRBJ1-1; D unclear. Trimming stripped 2 bases from V and 0 bases from J, with 4 bases between. The CDR3 is 13 residues long. The germline V gene has CDR1 MDHEN and CDR2 SYDVKM. The CDR3, as DNA: TGTGCCAGCAGTTTAAAGGTGAACACTGAAGCTTTCTTT. It codes for CASSLKVNTEAFF.

In its sample, this clonotype was seen once. A single base is all that separates this from a far larger clone, so a read error is likely. The chain combines TRBV5-6 with TRBJ2-7; 10 bases are shared with TRBD2. J was trimmed by 7 bases and V by 0 bases; bases with no gene match: 10. The CDR3 extends over 16 amino acids. The germline V gene has CDR1 SGHDT and CDR2 YYEEEE. CDR3 bases: TGTGCCAGCAGCTTGGGCCTAGCGGGGGTTAGCAATGAGCAGTACTTC. Amino acid sequence: CASSLGLAGVSNEQYF.

This clonotype was observed at least ten times. V is TRBV7-9 and J is TRBJ2-1, with D possibly matching TRBD1 (6 bases). Looked up from germline, CDR1 is SEHNR and CDR2 is FQNEAQ (reference sequence). This CDR3 is 14 amino acids long. Trimming took off 8 bases at V and 7 bases at J, with 18 bases between the two ends. As DNA, the CDR3 is TGTGCCAGCGGATCTAGTCTCGGGACAAATGAGCAGTTCTTC. Translating it yields CASGSSLGTNEQFF.